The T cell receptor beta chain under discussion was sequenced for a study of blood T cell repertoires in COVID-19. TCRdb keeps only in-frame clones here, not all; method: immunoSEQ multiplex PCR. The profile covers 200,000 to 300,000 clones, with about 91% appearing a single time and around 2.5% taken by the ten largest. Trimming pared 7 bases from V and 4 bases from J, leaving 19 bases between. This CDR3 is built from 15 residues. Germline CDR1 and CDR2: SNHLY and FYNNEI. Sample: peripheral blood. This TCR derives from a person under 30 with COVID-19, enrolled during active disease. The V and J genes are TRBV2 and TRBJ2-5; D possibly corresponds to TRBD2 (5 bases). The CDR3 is CASNARLGGPETQYF. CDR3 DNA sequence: TGTGCCAGCAACGCTAGGCTAGGAGGTCCAGAGACCCAGTACTTC.